The 29 T cell receptor beta chains reported below all come from one sample, sequenced in a study of identical twins (dated by TCRdb to the mid-2010s). Library prep was done by 5' RACE. Sequencer: Illumina HiSeq 2000. In TCRdb, the public reads were trimmed at Q25 with fastp and aligned with MiXCR, with productive beta chains retained. Each entry is one CDR3 protein sequence, shown with its most common DNA and genes. Recorded for this sample are about 570,000 distinct CDR3 sequences; 9.6% of them occurred a single time. 3% of the sample rests with the top ten. These records were also assigned to another study, of yellow fever vaccine responses in identical twins.

Sequenced material: PBMCs. Every receptor here comes from a woman under 30 in good health.

This clonotype was counted only a few times. The chain uses TRBV5-1 and TRBJ2-7; 12 nucleotides agree with TRBD2. The germline V gene has CDR1 SGHRS and CDR2 YFSETQ. The CDR3 runs 16 residues. V gave up 4 bases and J gave up 5 bases; unmatched junction bases: 10. CDR3 sequence: CASSNRLAGAPNEQYF. CDR3 DNA: TGCGCCAGCAGCAACCGACTAGCGGGGGCGCCTAACGAGCAGTACTTC.

The chain links TRBV15 to TRBJ2-4, with 10 bases that match TRBD2. Trimming took 1 base from V and 1 from J; bases not matched to a gene: 7. Germline values: CDR1 LNHNV, CDR2 YYDKDF (reference sequence). The CDR3 covers 18 residues. CDR3 coding DNA: TGTGCCACCAGCAGAGTCGGACTAGCGGAAACTGCCAAAAACATTCAGTACTTC. Encoded protein: CATSRVGLAETAKNIQYF. Full variable domain (remainder filled in from reference TRBV15 and TRBJ2-4): DAMVIQNPRYQVTQFGKPVTLSCSQTLNHNVMYWYQQKSSQAPKLLFHYYDKDFNNEADTPDNFQSRRPNTSFCFLDIRSPGLGDTAMYLCATSRVGLAETAKNIQYFGAGTRLSVL.

The table lists this clonotype with a few counts. The J gene is TRBJ2-1, the V gene TRBV4-3, with unresolved D. V dropped 0 bases and J dropped 3 bases, with 9 bases sitting between them. From germline, CDR1 is LGHNA and CDR2 YSLEER. This CDR3 has 15 amino acids. DNA for the CDR3: TGCGCCAGCAGCCAAGATGCCGTGAACTACAATGAGCAGTTCTTC. Translation: CASSQDAVNYNEQFF.

This clonotype was seen a handful of times. The V and J genes are TRBV5-1 and TRBJ2-1; D is possibly TRBD2 (6 bases). The CDR3 length is 14 residues. The germline CDR1 and CDR2 sequences are SGHRS and YFSETQ. V dropped 4 bases and J dropped 5 bases, with 13 bases sitting between them. The CDR3 nucleotides are TGCGCCAGCAGCCGGGACTCCCCCAACAATGAGCAGTTCTTC. It specifies CASSRDSPNNEQFF.

In its sample, this clonotype was seen a few times. The rearrangement links TRBV5-1 to TRBJ2-7, with D perhaps matching TRBD2 (5 bases). The CDR3 runs to 14 residues. The germline CDR1 and CDR2 sequences are SGHRS and YFSETQ. V dropped 4 bases and J dropped 3 bases, with 14 bases sitting between them. The CDR3 DNA sequence: TGCGCCAGCAGCCTTCCGGGGTCCGTCTACGAGCAGTACTTC. It yields the protein CASSLPGSVYEQYF.

This chain connects TRBV28 to TRBJ1-5; D might be TRBD1 (6 bases). Germline lookup yields CDR1 MDHEN and CDR2 SYDVKM. This CDR3 contains 15 residues. V dropped 5 bases and J dropped 3 bases, with 14 bases sitting between them. CDR3 bases: TGTGCCAGCAGTAGTGCCGGGGGCGCCAATCAGCCCCAGCATTTT. It is translated as CASSSAGGANQPQHF.

In this sample, this clonotype turned up a few times. J is TRBJ2-7 and V is TRBV6-1, with 11 nucleotides matching TRBD2. The CDR3 length is 15 residues. Per germline, CDR1 MNHNS and CDR2 SASEGT. V trimming: 5 bases; J trimming: 0 bases; junction bases outside the gene matches: 3. Here the CDR3 reads CASSRLAGSSYEQYF. The CDR3 nucleotides are TGTGCCAGCAGTAGACTAGCGGGGAGCTCCTACGAGCAGTACTTC.

This clonotype was recorded a few times. The chain carries TRBV28 and TRBJ2-1, with D possibly called TRBD1 or TRBD2 (5 bases each). Trimming cost V 5 bases and J 0 bases, with 14 bases left between them. CDR3 length: 16 residues. Per the germline V gene, CDR1 is MDHEN and CDR2 is SYDVKM. CDR3: CASSPPRGSSYNEQFF. As DNA, the CDR3 is TGTGCCAGCAGTCCCCCCCGGGGCAGCTCCTACAATGAGCAGTTCTTC.

V is TRBV7-9 and J is TRBJ2-3, with TRBD2 matching 7 bases. J was trimmed by 0 bases and V by 4 bases; bases with no gene match: 7. The CDR3 consists of 16 residues. CDR1 SEHNR and CDR2 FQNEAQ come from the germline V gene (reference sequence). CDR3 bases: TGTGCCAGCAGCTCAGTATCGGGAGGAAGCACAGATACGCAGTATTTT. This translates into CASSSVSGGSTDTQYF.

The chain carries TRBV5-1 and TRBJ1-5, with 8 bases fitting TRBD1. Unmatched junction bases numbered 6, after V lost 4 bases and J lost 6 bases. CDR1 is SGHRS and CDR2 is YFSETQ in the germline V gene. The CDR3 is 14 amino acids. This CDR3 reads CASSDGQGGQPQHF. As DNA, the CDR3 is TGCGCCAGCAGCGACGGACAGGGAGGTCAGCCCCAGCATTTT.

In this sample, this clonotype turned up many times. The chain uses TRBV5-4 and TRBJ2-2; D not resolved. Germline CDR1 is SGHNT and CDR2 is YYREEE (reference sequence). This CDR3 comprises 13 residues. V was shortened by 2 bases and J by 6 bases, with 8 bases between the two germline ends. Here the CDR3 reads CASSLAMSGELFF. CDR3 in DNA: TGTGCCAGCAGCTTAGCCATGTCCGGGGAGCTGTTTTTT. Using reference TRBV5-4 and TRBJ2-2 for the parts outside the CDR3, the full variable domain is ETGVTQSPTHLIKTRGQQVTLRCSSQSGHNTVSWYQQALGQGPQFIFQYYREEENGRGNFPPRFSGLQFPNYSSELNVNALELDDSALYLCASSLAMSGELFFGEGSRLTVL.

This clonotype was recorded a few times. V and J are TRBV6-1 and TRBJ2-3, with D unclear. CDR1 is MNHNS, CDR2 SASEGT, per germline. This CDR3 is built from 12 residues. Trimming removed 6 bases at V and 4 bases at J, with 8 bases between. DNA of the CDR3: TGTGCCAGCAGCGAAATGGCAGATACGCAGTATTTT. This codes for CASSEMADTQYF.

A few counts support this clonotype. This chain uses TRBV7-2 with TRBJ1-2; TRBD1 matches at 7 bases. This CDR3 is built from 14 residues. Germline V gene sequence: CDR1 SGHTA, CDR2 FQGNSA. V lost 0 bases and J lost 8; bases outside the gene matches: 6. CDR3 in amino acids: CASSLARQGGGYTF. In DNA, the CDR3 is TGTGCCAGCAGCTTAGCCCGACAGGGTGGGGGCTACACCTTC. Full variable domain (outside the CDR3, taken from reference TRBV7-2 and TRBJ1-2): GAGVSQSPSNKVTEKGKDVELRCDPISGHTALYWYRQSLGQGLEFLIYFQGNSAPDKSGLPSDRFSAERTGGSVSTLTIQRTQQEDSAVYLCASSLARQGGGYTFGSGTRLTVV.

The rearrangement links TRBV12-3 or TRBV12-4 to TRBJ2-2, with 7 positions matching TRBD1. With V trimmed by 10 bases and J by 4 bases, 9 bases remained unmatched. This CDR3 region has 14 residues. The CDR3 bases are TGTGCCAAAAGACAGGGAAGCCCCACCGGGGAGCTGTTTTTT. Protein product: CAKRQGSPTGELFF.

The chain has TRBV7-2 and TRBJ2-3; D remains unclear. The CDR3 is 16 residues long. The V end lost 1 base, the J end lost 6 bases, and 17 bases lay between the germline ends. Per germline, CDR1 SGHTA and CDR2 FQGNSA. This CDR3 reads CASSLVTTRRLDTQYF. Here the CDR3 DNA reads TGTGCCAGCAGCTTAGTTACTACCCGCCGGCTTGATACGCAGTATTTT.

The CDR3, as DNA: TGTGCCAGCAGTTACTCACAGGGAAAAGGTGACTATGGCTACACCTTC. Amino acids: CASSYSQGKGDYGYTF. The chain has TRBV6-5 and TRBJ1-2; a possible D gene is TRBD1 (6 bases). The CDR3 extends over 16 amino acids. V was pared by 0 bases and J by 3 bases, with 14 bases between. Per the germline V gene, CDR1 is MNHEY and CDR2 is SVGAGI.

Only a few counts were recorded for this clonotype. This chain links TRBV4-1 with TRBJ2-3; no firm D call. This CDR3 is built from 13 residues. Germline CDR1 reads MGHRA; CDR2 reads YSYEKL. V gave up 0 bases and J gave up 5 bases, with 6 bases separating them. The CDR3 spells CASSQDQKDTQYF. The CDR3 bases are TGCGCCAGCAGCCAAGATCAGAAAGATACGCAGTATTTT.

The rearrangement uses TRBV14 and TRBJ2-7; D unclear. The length of the CDR3 is 13 residues. Trimming stripped 1 base from V and 6 bases from J, with 10 bases between. Germline V gene sequence: CDR1 SGHDN, CDR2 FVKESK. The CDR3 DNA reads as TGTGCCAGCAGCCAAGTGATGTTCCTCGAGCAGTACTTC. Translating it yields CASSQVMFLEQYF.

Only a few counts were recorded for this clonotype. This sequence joins TRBV28 and TRBJ1-5, with D unclear. Looked up from germline, CDR1 is MDHEN and CDR2 is SYDVKM. CDR3 length: 14 residues. V was shortened by 6 bases and J by 4 bases, with 13 bases between the two germline ends. The CDR3 spells CASSPRSANQPQHF. The CDR3 bases are TGTGCCAGCAGCCCTCGGTCAGCTAATCAGCCCCAGCATTTT.

This clonotype was seen repeatedly, ten times or more. V and J are TRBV12-3 or TRBV12-4 and TRBJ2-4; D gene uncertain. Trimming shortened V by 7 bases and J by 5 bases, and 9 bases separated the two germline ends. The CDR3 runs 12 residues. CDR3 coding DNA: TGTGCCAGCAAGGGCAGGCAAAACATTCAGTACTTC. Translating gives CASKGRQNIQYF.

V usage is TRBV20-1 and J usage is TRBJ2-7, with TRBD2 identical over 7 bases. V lost 6 bases, J lost 2 bases, and 10 bases stayed unmatched. Germline CDR1 DFQATT, CDR2 SNEGSKA (reference sequence). The CDR3 spans 14 residues. DNA of the CDR3: TGCAGTGCGAGGCTAGCGGCCCTGGCCTACGAGCAGTACTTC. Protein: CSARLAALAYEQYF.

This chain connects TRBV4-2 to TRBJ2-7; 7 nucleotides align to TRBD1. The CDR3 is made up of 18 amino acids. Germline loops: CDR1 LGHNA, CDR2 YNFKEQ. The ends lost 0 bases at V and 4 bases at J; junction bases unmatched: 15. The CDR3 spells CASSQDQGGAILSYEQYF. As DNA, the CDR3 is TGTGCCAGCAGCCAAGATCAAGGGGGCGCAATATTATCGTACGAGCAGTACTTC.

This clonotype was recorded at least ten times. The rearrangement links TRBV3-1 to TRBJ2-1; 8 nucleotides line up with TRBD2. Unmatched junction bases numbered 13, after V lost 5 bases and J lost 10 bases. Germline V gene lookup returns CDR1 LGHDT and CDR2 YNNKEL (reference sequence). This CDR3 contains 15 residues. CDR3 residues: CASSLGLAIEREQFF. CDR3 in DNA: TGTGCCAGCAGCTTAGGACTAGCCATAGAAAGGGAGCAGTTCTTC.

This clonotype occurred a few times. The chain employs TRBV29-1 and TRBJ2-3; TRBD1 is a possible D gene (6 bases). The CDR3 spans 13 residues. The germline V and J ends were trimmed by 4 bases and 6 bases, with 14 bases remaining between them. Germline V gives CDR1 SQVTM, CDR2 ANQGSEA. The CDR3 coding sequence is TGCAGCGTTGCTGGCAGGGGACCGGATACGCAGTATTTT. Translated, it gives CSVAGRGPDTQYF.

The rearrangement uses TRBV9 and TRBJ2-1, with 8 bases that match TRBD2. The V segment lost 3 bases and the J segment 6 bases; nucleotides outside the gene matches: 5. Per the germline V gene, CDR1 is SGDLS and CDR2 is YYNGEE. The CDR3 runs 14 residues. CDR3 DNA sequence: TGTGCCAGCAGCGCCGGGAGGGCCTTCAATGAGCAGTTCTTC. Residues: CASSAGRAFNEQFF.

The V and J genes are TRBV29-1 and TRBJ2-1; 12 positions match TRBD2. Trimming removed 7 bases from V and 0 bases from J; junction bases left unmatched: 10. This CDR3 has 17 amino acids. The germline CDR1 and CDR2 sequences are SQVTM and ANQGSEA. CDR3 loop: CSAAGLAGSSSYNEQFF. CDR3 sequence (DNA): TGCAGCGCCGCAGGACTAGCGGGGTCTAGCTCCTACAATGAGCAGTTCTTC.

This clonotype was detected a few times. The V and J genes are TRBV5-1 and TRBJ2-7, with D perhaps TRBD1 or TRBD2 (5 bases each). Germline-derived CDR1 and CDR2 are SGHRS and YFSETQ. The CDR3 covers 14 residues. Trimming took off 4 bases at V and 1 base at J, with 12 bases between the two ends. The CDR3 region has the DNA TGCGCCAGCAGCGTATACGGGGCTTCCTACGAGCAGTACTTC. It yields the protein CASSVYGASYEQYF. The variable domain in full, with the rest retrieved from reference TRBV5-1 and TRBJ2-7, is KAGVTQTPRYLIKTRGQQVTLSCSPISGHRSVSWYQQTPGQGLQFLFEYFSETQRNKGNFPGRFSGRQFSNSRSEMNVSTLELGDSALYLCASSVYGASYEQYFGPGTRLTVT.

The chain is built from TRBV6-1 and TRBJ1-5, with TRBD1 as a possible D gene (5 bases). Trimming shortened V by 6 bases and J by 3 bases, and 12 bases separated the two germline ends. This CDR3 has 14 residues. Per the germline V gene, CDR1 is MNHNS and CDR2 is SASEGT. The CDR3 here is CASRGYGANQPQHF. The CDR3 nucleotides are TGTGCCAGCAGAGGTTACGGGGCCAATCAGCCCCAGCATTTT.

This clonotype was seen a few times. V gene TRBV12-3 or TRBV12-4 combines with J gene TRBJ2-1, with 7 bases lining up with TRBD1. The CDR3 runs to 15 residues. V was clipped by 6 bases and J by 1 base; unmatched bases: 6. The CDR3 loop reads CASRASTGSYNEQFF. CDR3 nucleotide sequence: TGTGCCAGCAGGGCCTCGACAGGGTCCTACAATGAGCAGTTCTTC.